The source of this TCR beta chain is a study of T cells in narcolepsy. Study-wide context: Healthy controls were enrolled alongside patients with narcolepsy type 1 or type 2. Findings and caveats of the study: Reportedly, autoreactive clonotypes were serially detected in patients' blood but not controls'. Autoreactive HCRT-specific and TRIB2-specific clonotypes were marked in same-patient CSF-versus-blood CD4+ comparisons. In some patient and control memory CD4+ samples, autoreactive clones were absent.

Produced via immunoSEQ multiplex PCR; TCRdb's table is partial and in-frame only. Of about 30,000 clones listed, roughly four fifths are singletons. Note on this clone: Its antigen is not identified.

This CDR3 is built from 13 residues. Trimming cost V 3 bases and J 0 bases, with 7 bases left between them. Germline assignment: CDR1 SGHRS and CDR2 YFSETQ. This TCR came from a human donor in good health. Sequencing was done on a sample of memory (CD45RA-) CD4+ T cells from blood. This chain uses TRBV5-1 with TRBJ2-7; D is ambiguous. CDR3 in DNA: TGCGCCAGCAGCTCGGCCAGCTCCTACGAGCAGTACTTC. The encoded protein is CASSSASSYEQYF.